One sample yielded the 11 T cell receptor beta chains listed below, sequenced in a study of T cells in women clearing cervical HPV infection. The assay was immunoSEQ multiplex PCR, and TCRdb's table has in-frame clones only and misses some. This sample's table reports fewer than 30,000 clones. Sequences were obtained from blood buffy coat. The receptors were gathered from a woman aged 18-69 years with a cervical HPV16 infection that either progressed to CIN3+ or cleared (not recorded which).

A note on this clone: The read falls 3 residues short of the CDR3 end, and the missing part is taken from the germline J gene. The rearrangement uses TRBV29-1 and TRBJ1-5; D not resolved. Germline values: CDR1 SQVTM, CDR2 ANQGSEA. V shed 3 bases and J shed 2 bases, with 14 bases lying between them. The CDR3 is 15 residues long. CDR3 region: CSVDSQSGGNQPQHF. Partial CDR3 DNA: TGCAGCGTTGACTCGCAGAGCGGGGGCAATCAGCCC.

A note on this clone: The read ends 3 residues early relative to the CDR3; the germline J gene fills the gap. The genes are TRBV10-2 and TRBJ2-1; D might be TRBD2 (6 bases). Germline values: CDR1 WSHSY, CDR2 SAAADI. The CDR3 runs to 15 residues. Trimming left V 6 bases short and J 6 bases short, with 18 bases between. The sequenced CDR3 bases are TGCGCCAGCAGGGAGGGATGGCAGGAGTCCAATGAG. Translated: CASREGWQESNE. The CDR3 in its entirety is CASREGWQESNEQFF.

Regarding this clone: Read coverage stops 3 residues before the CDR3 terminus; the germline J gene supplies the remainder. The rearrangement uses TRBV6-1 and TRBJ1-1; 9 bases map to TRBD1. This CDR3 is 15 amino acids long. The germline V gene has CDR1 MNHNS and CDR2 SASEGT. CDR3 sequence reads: CASSEPTGGRSEAFF. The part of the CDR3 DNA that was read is TGTGCCAGCAGTGAACCGACAGGGGGAAGAAGCGAA.

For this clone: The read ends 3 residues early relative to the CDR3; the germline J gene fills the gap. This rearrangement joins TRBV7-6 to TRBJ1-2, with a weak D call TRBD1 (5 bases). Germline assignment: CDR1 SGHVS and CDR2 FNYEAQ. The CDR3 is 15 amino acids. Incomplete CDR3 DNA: TGTGCCAGCAGCTTAGCTAGCGGGGGGAGAGAGGCC. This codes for CASSLASGGREA. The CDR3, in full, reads CASSLASGGREAYTF.

The CDR3 DNA, read in part, is TGTGCCACTACACGACCTACAGACACTGAA. Protein sequence: CATTRPTDTE. The whole CDR3 protein is CATTRPTDTEAFF. V usage is TRBV19 and J usage is TRBJ1-1; no clear D gene. Read coverage stops 3 residues before the CDR3 terminus; the germline J gene supplies the remainder. This CDR3 has 13 amino acids. V was trimmed by 10 bases and J by 3 bases, leaving 15 bases between them. The germline gives CDR1 LNHDA, CDR2 SQIVND (reference sequence). The whole variable domain, filled in from reference TRBV19 and TRBJ1-1, reads DGGITQSPKYLFRKEGQNVTLSCEQNLNHDAMYWYRQDPGQGLRLIYYSQIVNDFQKGDIAEGYSVSREKKESFPLTVTSAQKNPTAFYLCATTRPTDTEAFFGQGTRLTVV.

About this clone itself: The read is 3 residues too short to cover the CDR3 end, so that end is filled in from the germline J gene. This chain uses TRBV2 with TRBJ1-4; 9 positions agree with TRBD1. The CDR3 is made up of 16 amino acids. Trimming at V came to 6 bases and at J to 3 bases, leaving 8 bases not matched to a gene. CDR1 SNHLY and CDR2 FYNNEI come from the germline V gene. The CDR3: CASRRQGGRANEKLFF. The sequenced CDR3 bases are TGTGCCAGCAGACGACAGGGGGGTCGAGCTAATGAAAAA.

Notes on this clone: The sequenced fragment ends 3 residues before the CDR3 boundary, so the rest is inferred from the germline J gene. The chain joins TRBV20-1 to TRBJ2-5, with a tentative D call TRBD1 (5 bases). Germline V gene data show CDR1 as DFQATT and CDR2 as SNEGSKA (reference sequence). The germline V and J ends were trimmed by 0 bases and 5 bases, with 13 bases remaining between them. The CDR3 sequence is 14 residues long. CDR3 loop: CSARDNRIVETQYF. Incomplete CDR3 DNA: TGCAGTGCTAGAGATAACAGGATTGTGGAGACC.

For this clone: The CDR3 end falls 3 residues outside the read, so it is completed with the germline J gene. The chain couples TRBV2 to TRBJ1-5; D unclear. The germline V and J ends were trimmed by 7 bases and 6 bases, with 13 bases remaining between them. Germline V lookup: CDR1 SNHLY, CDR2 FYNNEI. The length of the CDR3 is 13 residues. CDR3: CASTTGLSQPQHF. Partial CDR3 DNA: TGTGCCAGCACGACGGGGTTGTCTCAGCCC. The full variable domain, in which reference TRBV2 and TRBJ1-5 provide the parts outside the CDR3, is EPEVTQTPSHQVTQMGQEVILRCVPISNHLYFYWYRQILGQKVEFLVSFYNNEISEKSEIFDDQFSVERPDGSNFTLKIRSTKLEDSAMYFCASTTGLSQPQHFGDGTRLSIL.

The covered CDR3 bases are TGCGCCAGCCGAGCTCCCGGGACAGGGGATTATACG. Translating it yields CASRAPGTGDYT. The complete CDR3 reads CASRAPGTGDYTQYF. The chain recombines TRBV4-1 with TRBJ2-3; TRBD1 aligns across 10 bases. The read ends 3 residues early relative to the CDR3; the germline J gene fills the gap. The J segment lost 7 bases and the V segment lost 8 bases, leaving 12 bases of the junction unmatched. CDR1 and CDR2 from the germline V gene are MGHRA and YSYEKL. The CDR3 loop spans 15 amino acids.

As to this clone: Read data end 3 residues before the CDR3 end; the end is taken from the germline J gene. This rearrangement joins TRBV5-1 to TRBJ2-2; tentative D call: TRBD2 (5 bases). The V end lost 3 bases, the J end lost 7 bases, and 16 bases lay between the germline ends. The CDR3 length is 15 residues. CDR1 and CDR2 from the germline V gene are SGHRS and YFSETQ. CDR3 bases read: TGCGCCAGCAGCTCGAGGGTGGCCCCCGGCGGGGAG. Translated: CASSSRVAPGGE. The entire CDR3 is CASSSRVAPGGELFF.

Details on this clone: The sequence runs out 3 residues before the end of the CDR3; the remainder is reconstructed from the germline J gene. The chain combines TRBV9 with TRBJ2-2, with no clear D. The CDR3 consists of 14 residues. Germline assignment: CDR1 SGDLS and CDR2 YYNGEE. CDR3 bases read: TGTGCCAGCAGCGTATACCCAACTAATGAAAAG. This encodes CASSVYPTNEK. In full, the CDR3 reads CASSVYPTNEKLFF.